The TCR beta chain described here comes from a study of control samples from healthy donors and cancer patients. CDR3 length equals 15 residues. With 6 bases clipped from V and 0 bases from J, the junction kept 6 bases outside the gene matches. Germline assignment: CDR1 KGHSH and CDR2 LQKENI. Generated by immunoSEQ multiplex PCR, the TCRdb table keeps only in-frame clones and is missing some. The sample carries about 150,000 clones, 80% to 95% recorded once. This clonotype originated in a woman between 35 and 50 years old in good health. The sequenced sample consisted of blood. The chain joins TRBV18 to TRBJ2-7; 9 nucleotides match TRBD1. The CDR3 loop reads CASSRDRGFSYEQYF. CDR3 sequence (DNA): TGTGCCAGCTCCCGTGACAGGGGGTTCTCCTACGAGCAGTACTTC.